The rows below give T cell receptor beta chains drawn from one sample of a study of OX40 agonist ivuxolimab in advanced cancers. The data were produced by immunoSEQ multiplex PCR, yet TCRdb's version contains in-frame clones alone and is incomplete. Among roughly 100,000 clones listed, 90% were seen once. The sample consisted of CD4+ or CD8+ T cells sorted from blood, taken in a trial of the OX40 agonist ivuxolimab. These TCRs come from an adult with an advanced solid tumor such as melanoma, head and neck, liver or kidney cancer. CDR3s include the opening cysteine and the closing phenylalanine or tryptophan. The D gene is left open where the match is weak. A clone size is listed for some rows: how often the clone was seen (once, few, many), or a class if it is expanded.

d_call j_call clone_size v_call cdr3_nt cdr3_aa
NA TRBJ1-5 NA TRBV19 TGTGCCAGTAGTATCACCAGCAACCAGCCCCAGCATTTT CASSITSNQPQHF
TRBD2 TRBJ2-7 NA TRBV27 TGTGCCAGCAGTTTAGTGGGGACTAGCGGCCTCTACGAGCAGTACTTC CASSLVGTSGLYEQYF
NA TRBJ1-2 NA TRBV5-1 TGCGCCAGCAGCTCAGGGCTCGGCTATGGCTACACCTTC CASSSGLGYGYTF
NA TRBJ2-7 NA TRBV4-1 TGCGCCAGCAGCCAAGTAGGAGGACGCTACTACGAGCAGTACTTC CASSQVGGRYYEQYF
TRBD1 TRBJ2-7 NA TRBV4-1 TGCGCCAGCAGCCCCCCGGGACAGGGCTCCTACGAGCAGTACTTC CASSPPGQGSYEQYF
TRBD2 TRBJ2-1 NA TRBV7-6 TGTGCCAGCAGCCGGACTAGCGGGAGGTGGGGGGAGCAGTTCTTC CASSRTSGRWGEQFF
TRBD2 TRBJ2-5 NA TRBV28 TGTGCCAGCAGTCCACGCGGGAGGATCTCGTACCAAGAGACCCAGTACTTC CASSPRGRISYQETQYF
NA TRBJ2-3 NA TRBV6-5 TGTGCCAGCAGTTACTCGGCATTGCCAGATACGCAGTATTTT CASSYSALPDTQYF
NA TRBJ1-2 NA TRBV6-1 TGTGCCAGCCTAGAGAGTCTTGGGTTTTATGGCTACACCTTC CASLESLGFYGYTF
TRBD2 TRBJ2-7 NA TRBV29-1 TGCAGCGTTGAAGGAACTGGCGGGACTAGAGTCCCTAAGAGCTCCTACGAGCAGTACTTC CSVEGTGGTRVPKSSYEQYF
NA TRBJ2-7 NA TRBV11-3 TGTGCCAGCAGCTTAGGTCATACCTACGAGCAGTACTTC CASSLGHTYEQYF
TRBD2 TRBJ2-1 NA TRBV10-3 TGTGCCATCAAGGGTAGACTAGCGGGCAATGAGCAGTTCTTC CAIKGRLAGNEQFF
NA TRBJ1-5 NA TRBV9 TGTGCCAGCAGCGTAGGATCGACCAATCAGCCCCAGCATTTT CASSVGSTNQPQHF
TRBD2 TRBJ2-1 NA TRBV6-1 TGTGCCAGCATGGGGACTAGCGGGGGAATTGAGCAGTTCTTC CASMGTSGGIEQFF
TRBD1 TRBJ2-5 NA TRBV7-9 TGTGCCAGCAGCCCGAGGGCCGGGACAGGGGATCAAGAGACCCAGTACTTC CASSPRAGTGDQETQYF
NA TRBJ1-3 once TRBV5-1 TGCGCCAGCAGCTTGAGTGTCTCAAACACCATATATTTT CASSLSVSNTIYF
TRBD1 TRBJ1-1 NA TRBV4-1 TGCGCCAGCAGCCAAGCAAACAACCGGGACAGGGGAAAAGCTTTCTTT CASSQANNRDRGKAFF
NA TRBJ2-1 NA TRBV7-2 TGTGCCAGCACCCCCTACAATGAGCAGTTCTTC CASTPYNEQFF
NA TRBJ2-5 NA TRBV30 TGTGCCTGGAGTGTAGGGACCCTGGGGACCCAGTACTTC CAWSVGTLGTQYF
TRBD1 TRBJ1-5 NA TRBV28 TGTGCCAGCGACAGGGGGCTTCGAAGCAATCAGCCCCAGCATTTT CASDRGLRSNQPQHF
NA TRBJ1-1 NA TRBV15 TGTGCCACCAGTCAGGGGTTTTTGAACACTGAAGCTTTCTTT CATSQGFLNTEAFF
NA TRBJ2-1 NA TRBV2 TGTGCCAGCAGGGTAAGCTCCTACAATGAGCAGTTCTTC CASRVSSYNEQFF
TRBD2 TRBJ2-7 NA TRBV6-1 TGTGCCAGCAGGGACCACAGCGGGAGACCCTACGAGCAGTACTTC CASRDHSGRPYEQYF
NA TRBJ1-6 NA TRBV5-1 TGCGCCAGCAGCTTGGGTCAGGGTAATTCACCCCTCCACTTT CASSLGQGNSPLHF
NA TRBJ2-3 NA TRBV5-1 TGCGCCAGCAGCTTAAACACAGATACGCAGTATTTT CASSLNTDTQYF
NA TRBJ2-7 NA TRBV9 TGTGCCAGCAGCGTAGATGGGGGGTTTGAGCAGTACTTC CASSVDGGFEQYF
TRBD2 TRBJ2-1 once TRBV5-1 TGCGCCAGCAGCCTTACTAGCGGGGGGGCCTGGAATGAGCAGTTCTTC CASSLTSGGAWNEQFF
NA TRBJ1-4 NA TRBV19 TGTGCCAGTAGAAACAGGCGAGCAACTAATGAAAAACTGTTTTTT CASRNRRATNEKLFF
NA TRBJ1-1 NA TRBV5-1 TGCGCCAGCAGCTTGGCCACCGGGGGCACTGAAGCTTTCTTT CASSLATGGTEAFF
NA TRBJ2-1 NA TRBV5-1 TGCGCCAGCAGCTTGGAACGGGGAGAGCAGTTCTTC CASSLERGEQFF
NA TRBJ2-3 NA TRBV5-1 TGCGCCAGCAGCTCTTCCGGGACCACAGATACGCAGTATTTT CASSSSGTTDTQYF